This T cell receptor beta chain derives from a study of T-cell reconstitution after alpha-beta-depleted transplantation in children. Study-level findings and limits: Some patients showed high day-60 TCRbeta diversity, which derived from surviving recipient T cells and thymic progenitors.

Trimming left V 5 bases short and J 0 bases short, with 15 bases between. This CDR3 has 16 amino acids. CDR1 is SEHNR, CDR2 FQNEAQ, per germline (reference sequence). As for this clonotype: The antigen remains unidentified.

A library of TCRbeta sequences, prepared with unique molecular identifiers, was generated. One entry per CDR3 protein results from TCRdb running MiXCR on the PCR reads. This table has roughly 74,000 distinct CDR3 sequences, about a sixth appearing once. The sample in question was PBMCs, mostly from graft donor cells, obtained 360 days after TCRalphabeta/CD19-depleted stem cell transplant. The origin of this receptor is a male patient between 2 and 15 years old who had a stem cell transplant for acute lymphoblastic leukemia, so the T cells may come from the graft donor. This chain joins TRBV7-9 and TRBJ2-3; D remains ambiguous. Here the CDR3 DNA reads TGTGCCAGCAGCCTCGTTGGCCGAACTAGCACAGATACGCAGTATTTT. Its protein is CASSLVGRTSTDTQYF.